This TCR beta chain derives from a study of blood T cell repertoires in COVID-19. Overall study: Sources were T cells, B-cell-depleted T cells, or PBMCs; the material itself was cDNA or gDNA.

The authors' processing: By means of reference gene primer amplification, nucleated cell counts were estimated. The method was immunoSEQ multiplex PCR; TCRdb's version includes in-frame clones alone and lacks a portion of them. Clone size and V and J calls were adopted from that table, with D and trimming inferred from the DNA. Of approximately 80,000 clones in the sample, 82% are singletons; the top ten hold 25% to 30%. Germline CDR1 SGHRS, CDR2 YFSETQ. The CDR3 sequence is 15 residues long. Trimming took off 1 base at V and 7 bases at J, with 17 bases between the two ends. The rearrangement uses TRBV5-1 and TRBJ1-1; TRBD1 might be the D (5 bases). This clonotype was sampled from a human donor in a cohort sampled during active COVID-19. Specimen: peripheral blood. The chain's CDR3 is CASSLYGGWPDEAFF. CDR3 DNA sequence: TGCGCCAGCAGCTTGTACGGGGGGTGGCCAGATGAAGCTTTCTTT.